This entry is about one T cell receptor (beta chain). Its target is unknown. TCRdb reprocessed the 5' RACE reads with MiXCR, giving one entry per CDR3 protein. The data contain 550,000 to 750,000 distinct CDR3 sequences, around an eighth of them singletons. This specimen comes from a study of T cells after yellow fever vaccination. General observations from the study: Most primary-vaccination clones recurred post-booster (about 96% CD4, more than 85% CD8). Clonotypes shared by both compartments, CD4 and CD8, made up a small share.

This CDR3 region has 15 residues. The V gene's germline CDR1 is WSHSY and CDR2 SAAADI. The ends lost 4 bases at V and 5 bases at J; junction bases unmatched: 9. This rearrangement joins TRBV10-2 to TRBJ2-7; 9 positions agree with TRBD1. The origin of this receptor is a man aged 25 to 40 who received the YFV17D yellow fever vaccine. Sequencing was performed on PBMCs, taken on the day of the yellow fever booster vaccination. CDR3 amino acids: CASSALDRGADEQYF. Here the CDR3 DNA reads TGCGCCAGCAGTGCACTGGACAGGGGAGCGGACGAGCAGTACTTC.